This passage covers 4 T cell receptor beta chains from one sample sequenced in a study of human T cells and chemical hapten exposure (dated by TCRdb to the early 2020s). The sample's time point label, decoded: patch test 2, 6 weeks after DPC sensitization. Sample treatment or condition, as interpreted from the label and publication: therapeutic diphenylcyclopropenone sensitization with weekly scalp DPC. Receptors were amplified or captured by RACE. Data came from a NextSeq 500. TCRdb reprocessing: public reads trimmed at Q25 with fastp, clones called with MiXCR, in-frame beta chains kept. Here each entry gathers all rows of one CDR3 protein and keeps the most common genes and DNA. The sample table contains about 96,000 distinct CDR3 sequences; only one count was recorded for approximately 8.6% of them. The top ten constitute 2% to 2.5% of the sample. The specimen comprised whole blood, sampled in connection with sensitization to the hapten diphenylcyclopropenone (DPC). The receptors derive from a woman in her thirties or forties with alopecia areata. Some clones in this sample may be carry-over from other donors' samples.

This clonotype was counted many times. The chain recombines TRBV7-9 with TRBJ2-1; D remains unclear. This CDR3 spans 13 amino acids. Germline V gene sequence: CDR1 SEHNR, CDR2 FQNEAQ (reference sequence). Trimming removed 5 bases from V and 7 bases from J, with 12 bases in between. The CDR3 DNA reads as TGTGCCAGCAGCCCGGTTCCGGTGAATGAGCAGTTCTTC. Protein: CASSPVPVNEQFF.

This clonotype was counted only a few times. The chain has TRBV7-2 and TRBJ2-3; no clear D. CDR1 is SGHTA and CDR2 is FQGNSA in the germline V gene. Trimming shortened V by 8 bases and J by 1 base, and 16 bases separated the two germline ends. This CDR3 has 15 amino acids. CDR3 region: CASQVKSVGTDTQYF. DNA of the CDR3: TGTGCCAGCCAAGTTAAGTCGGTCGGCACAGATACGCAGTATTTT.

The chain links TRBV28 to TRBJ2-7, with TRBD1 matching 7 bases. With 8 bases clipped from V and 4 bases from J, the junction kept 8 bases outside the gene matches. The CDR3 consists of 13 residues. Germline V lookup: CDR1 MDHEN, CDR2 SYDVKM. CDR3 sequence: CASGGQIGYEQYF. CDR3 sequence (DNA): TGTGCCAGCGGGGGACAGATCGGGTACGAGCAGTACTTC. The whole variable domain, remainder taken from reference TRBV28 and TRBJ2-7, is DVKVTQSSRYLVKRTGEKVFLECVQDMDHENMFWYRQDPGLGLRLIYFSYDVKMKEKGDIPEGYSVSREKKERFSLILESASTNQTSMYLCASGGQIGYEQYFGPGTRLTVT.

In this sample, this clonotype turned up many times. Written as DNA, the CDR3 is TGTGCCAGCAGGACAGTGAACACTGAAGCTTTCTTT. Its translation is CASRTVNTEAFF. The rearrangement links TRBV28 to TRBJ1-1; D may be TRBD1 (5 bases). Germline V CDR1 and CDR2: MDHEN, SYDVKM. The CDR3 runs to 12 residues. The V end was cut by 6 bases, the J end by 0 bases, with 5 bases between. Based on the CDR3 plus reference TRBV28 and TRBJ1-1, the full variable domain is DVKVTQSSRYLVKRTGEKVFLECVQDMDHENMFWYRQDPGLGLRLIYFSYDVKMKEKGDIPEGYSVSREKKERFSLILESASTNQTSMYLCASRTVNTEAFFGQGTRLTVV.